Shown below are 10 T cell receptor beta chains from a single sample sequenced in a study of blood T cell repertoires in COVID-19 (dated by TCRdb to 2018 to 2020). Libraries were constructed by the immunoSEQ multiplex PCR assay. TCRdb provides this immuneACCESS table in a form limited to in-frame rearrangements. Some clones are lacking; in checked studies, under half of them reflect an unresolved V gene, and why the rest are absent is not known. This sample has some 200,000 clones in its table, and about four fifths of those were observed once. Jointly, the top ten make up around 8.9% of the sample. The specimen was PBMCs or T cells enriched from blood (not recorded which). Receptors originate from a woman aged 45-60 years with acute COVID-19.

This clone appeared a single time. This chain joins TRBV9 and TRBJ2-5; D is possibly TRBD1 (7 bases). Per the germline V gene, CDR1 is SGDLS and CDR2 is YYNGEE. Trimming removed 3 bases from V and 2 bases from J, with 14 bases in between. The CDR3 runs to 15 residues. CDR3 nucleotides: TGTGCCAGCAGCGAAGGAGGGGGCGTACAAGAGACCCAGTACTTC. Translation: CASSEGGGVQETQYF.

This clone was picked up a small number of times. The chain has TRBV6-2 or TRBV6-3 and TRBJ1-2; 7 nucleotides match TRBD1. Germline V CDR1 and CDR2: MNHEY, SVGEGT. The ends lost 2 bases at V and 0 bases at J; junction bases unmatched: 9. This CDR3 spans 17 amino acids. Here the CDR3 DNA reads TGTGCCAGCAGTTACGGGACAGCTTCAAAAGCTAACTATGGCTACACCTTC. This gives the protein CASSYGTASKANYGYTF.

The chain employs TRBV27 and TRBJ2-1, with D perhaps matching TRBD1 (5 bases). The CDR3 runs 14 residues. The germline V gene encodes CDR1 MNHEY and CDR2 SMNVEV (reference sequence). The V end was cut by 5 bases, the J end by 0 bases, with 8 bases between. The CDR3 DNA sequence: TGTGCCAGCAGTCAGGGAATCTCCTACAATGAGCAGTTCTTC. It codes for CASSQGISYNEQFF.

This clone was detected only once. V and J are TRBV27 and TRBJ2-4; 10 nucleotides line up with TRBD2. Germline V gene sequence: CDR1 MNHEY, CDR2 SMNVEV (reference sequence). V was clipped by 5 bases and J by 0 bases; unmatched bases: 16. The CDR3 is 20 residues long. CDR3 region: CASSPKASGRGKLAKNIQYF. CDR3 bases: TGTGCCAGCAGTCCCAAGGCCAGCGGGAGGGGTAAACTAGCCAAAAACATTCAGTACTTC.

CDR3 sequence: CASERGLAGTGELFF. In DNA, the CDR3 is TGTGCCAGCGAAAGGGGACTAGCGGGGACCGGGGAGCTGTTTTTT. This rearrangement joins TRBV21-1 to TRBJ2-2; no DNA check was done on the table's D call, TRBD2. TRBV21-1 is a known pseudogene. The CDR3 loop spans 15 amino acids.

The genes are TRBV27 and TRBJ2-3; D is ambiguous. The CDR3 sequence is 12 residues long. Per germline, CDR1 MNHEY and CDR2 SMNVEV (reference sequence). V was trimmed by 7 bases and J by 4 bases, leaving 9 bases between them. CDR3 sequence reads: CASTSTSDTQYF. Written as DNA, the CDR3 is TGTGCCAGCACCTCGACTTCAGATACGCAGTATTTT.

J is TRBJ1-6 and V is TRBV6-5, with no clear D. The CDR3 is 13 amino acids. Germline loops: CDR1 MNHEY, CDR2 SVGAGI. Trimming removed 6 bases at V and 6 bases at J, with 9 bases between. CDR3 DNA sequence: TGTGCCAGCAGGGGCCAGCCTAATTCACCCCTCCACTTT. Amino acids: CASRGQPNSPLHF.

This clone was found once. This rearrangement joins TRBV23-1 to TRBJ1-4; TRBD1 matches 9 bases. TRBV23-1 is labeled an ORF, and its function is uncertain. V lost 3 bases, J lost 7 bases, and 9 bases stayed unmatched. This CDR3 contains 16 residues. The CDR3 is CASSHRGGQGSEKLFF. Here the CDR3 DNA reads TGCGCCAGCAGTCATAGGGGGGGACAGGGCAGTGAAAAACTGTTTTTT.

This chain links TRBV28 with TRBJ2-7; 10 bases are shared with TRBD1. With V trimmed by 4 bases and J by 4 bases, 7 bases remained unmatched. Germline CDR1 reads MDHEN; CDR2 reads SYDVKM. The CDR3 sequence is 15 residues long. The CDR3 region is CASSSYRQGAYEQYF. In DNA, the CDR3 is TGTGCCAGCAGTTCTTACCGACAGGGGGCATACGAGCAGTACTTC.

The CDR3 nucleotides read TGTGCCAGTAGTAGGGACAGGGGCGATGAGCAGTTCTTC. Encoded protein: CASSRDRGDEQFF. J is TRBJ2-1 and V is TRBV19, with 10 bases identical to TRBD1. The CDR3 length is 13 residues. Per the germline V gene, CDR1 is LNHDA and CDR2 is SQIVND (reference sequence). Losses at the gene ends were 4 bases for V and 8 bases for J; bases not matched to a gene: 2. Full variable domain (remainder filled in from reference TRBV19 and TRBJ2-1): DGGITQSPKYLFRKEGQNVTLSCEQNLNHDAMYWYRQDPGQGLRLIYYSQIVNDFQKGDIAEGYSVSREKKESFPLTVTSAQKNPTAFYLCASSRDRGDEQFFGPGTRLTVL.